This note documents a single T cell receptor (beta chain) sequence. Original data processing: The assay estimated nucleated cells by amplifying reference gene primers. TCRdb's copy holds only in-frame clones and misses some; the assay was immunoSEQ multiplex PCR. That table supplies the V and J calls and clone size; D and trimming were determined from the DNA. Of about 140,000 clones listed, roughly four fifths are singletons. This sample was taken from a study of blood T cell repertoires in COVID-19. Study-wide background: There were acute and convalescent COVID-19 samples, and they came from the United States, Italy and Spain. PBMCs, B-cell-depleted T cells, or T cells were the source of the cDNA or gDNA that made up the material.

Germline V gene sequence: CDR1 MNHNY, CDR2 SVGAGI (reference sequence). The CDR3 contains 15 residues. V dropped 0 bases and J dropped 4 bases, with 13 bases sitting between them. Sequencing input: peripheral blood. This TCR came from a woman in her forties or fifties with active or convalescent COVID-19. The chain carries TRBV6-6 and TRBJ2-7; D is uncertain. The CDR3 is CASSYSPNTQYEQYF. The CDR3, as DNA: TGTGCCAGCAGTTACTCCCCCAATACACAATACGAGCAGTACTTC.